This entry lists 18 T cell receptor beta chains sequenced from one sample in a study of T cell responses to AZD1222 COVID-19 vaccine. This table comes from immunoSEQ multiplex PCR, and its TCRdb copy is limited to in-frame clones, with some not included. This table holds some 250,000 clones, approximately 94% found once. The source was peripheral blood, collected 28 days after the second AZD1222 dose. Receptors originate from an adult who received the AZD1222 COVID-19 vaccine.

This chain uses TRBV24-1 with TRBJ2-5; a possible D gene is TRBD2 (6 bases). V lost 5 bases and J lost 4, with 16 bases in between. This CDR3 is 15 amino acids long. Germline loops: CDR1 KGHDR, CDR2 SFDVKD. Here the CDR3 reads CATSGGGEWRETQYF. The CDR3 region has the DNA TGTGCCACCAGTGGGGGAGGAGAGTGGAGAGAGACCCAGTACTTC.

This chain uses TRBV20-1 with TRBJ2-1; 7 bases map to TRBD1. J lost 2 bases, V lost 4 bases, and 5 bases had no gene match. The CDR3 sequence is 14 residues long. Germline V gene sequence: CDR1 DFQATT, CDR2 SNEGSKA (reference sequence). CDR3 region: CSATDRAAYNEQFF. The CDR3 coding sequence is TGCAGTGCTACTGACAGGGCCGCCTACAATGAGCAGTTCTTC.

The chain joins TRBV10-2 to TRBJ2-3, with TRBD2 identical over 9 bases. The CDR3 is 13 residues long. The germline CDR1 and CDR2 sequences are WSHSY and SAAADI. Trimming removed 8 bases from V and 1 base from J; junction bases left unmatched: 1. For the CDR3, the DNA is TGCGCCAGCGAGCGGGGGGGCACAGATACGCAGTATTTT. This codes for CASERGGTDTQYF.

The chain carries TRBV2 and TRBJ1-5; no clear D gene. This CDR3 region has 13 residues. V was pared by 4 bases and J by 3 bases, with 7 bases between. Germline-derived CDR1 and CDR2 are SNHLY and FYNNEI. The CDR3 region is CASSAGYNQPQHF. The CDR3 coding sequence is TGTGCCAGCAGTGCAGGTTACAATCAGCCCCAGCATTTT.

The chain couples TRBV19 to TRBJ1-1; D not resolved. Germline CDR1 and CDR2: LNHDA and SQIVND (reference sequence). The V and J ends lost 3 bases and 4 bases respectively, with 6 bases between them. The CDR3 totals 12 residues. For the CDR3, the DNA is TGTGCCAGTAGTATGTCAGCCACTGAAGCTTTCTTT. Its translation: CASSMSATEAFF.

J is TRBJ2-5 and V is TRBV20-1; D is unresolved. Germline assignment: CDR1 DFQATT and CDR2 SNEGSKA (reference sequence). Between the trimmed V and J ends, which lost 5 bases and 7 bases, there was a span of 11 bases. The CDR3 has 11 residues. CDR3 protein: CSAPLTGTQYF. CDR3 coding DNA: TGCAGTGCTCCCCTAACCGGGACCCAGTACTTC.

This chain uses TRBV3-1 (or the pseudogene TRBV3-2) with TRBJ2-1; D possibly corresponds to TRBD2 (5 bases). Germline CDR1 LGHDT, CDR2 YNNKEL (reference sequence). This CDR3 comprises 15 residues. V lost 8 bases and J lost 6, with 20 bases in between. The CDR3 bases are TGTGCCAGCCCCCAAAGAGGGCTAGTTTTCAATGAGCAGTTCTTC. This translates into CASPQRGLVFNEQFF.

The rearrangement uses TRBV2 and TRBJ2-5; the match to TRBD1 covers 8 bases. The CDR3 extends over 12 amino acids. The J segment lost 9 bases and the V segment lost 9 bases, leaving 9 bases of the junction unmatched. CDR1 and CDR2 from the germline V gene are SNHLY and FYNNEI. DNA of the CDR3: TGTGCCAGTGGAACAGGGGGTATAGCCCAGTACTTC. Amino acids: CASGTGGIAQYF.

The chain couples TRBV28 to TRBJ2-7; 7 bases fit TRBD1. CDR3 length equals 13 residues. In germline, CDR1 is MDHEN, CDR2 SYDVKM. The junction had 7 bases not matched to a gene; V was cut back by 2 bases and J by 9 bases. CDR3 coding DNA: TGTGCCAGCAGTTTACTGTCCGACAGGGTGCAGTACTTC. Its translation: CASSLLSDRVQYF. Using reference TRBV28 and TRBJ2-7 for the parts outside the CDR3, the full variable domain is DVKVTQSSRYLVKRTGEKVFLECVQDMDHENMFWYRQDPGLGLRLIYFSYDVKMKEKGDIPEGYSVSREKKERFSLILESASTNQTSMYLCASSLLSDRVQYFGPGTRLTVT.

The CDR3 protein is CASSPRPGGEGEQYF. The DNA of the CDR3 is TGTGCCAGTAGCCCCCGGCCAGGGGGCGAGGGCGAGCAGTACTTC. The J gene is TRBJ2-7, the V gene TRBV19; 8 bases fit TRBD1. Per the germline V gene, CDR1 is LNHDA and CDR2 is SQIVND (reference sequence). This CDR3 has 15 residues. J gave up 6 bases and V 6 bases, and 13 bases lay outside the gene matches.

The chain couples TRBV9 to TRBJ2-3, with TRBD2 identical over 8 bases. CDR1 is SGDLS and CDR2 is YYNGEE in the germline V gene. V lost 0 bases and J lost 0; bases outside the gene matches: 3. The CDR3 is 16 amino acids. CDR3 protein: CASSVGAGGSTDTQYF. The DNA of the CDR3 is TGTGCCAGCAGCGTAGGGGCGGGAGGTAGCACAGATACGCAGTATTTT. The whole variable domain, filled in from reference TRBV9 and TRBJ2-3, reads DSGVTQTPKHLITATGQRVTLRCSPRSGDLSVYWYQQSLDQGLQFLIQYYNGEERAKGNILERFSAQQFPDLHSELNLSSLELGDSALYFCASSVGAGGSTDTQYFGPGTRLTVL.

This chain connects TRBV19 to TRBJ1-4, with a possible D match to TRBD1 (6 bases). V was cut by 3 bases and J by 7 bases, with 9 bases left in between. The CDR3 sequence is 13 residues long. Germline V gene sequence: CDR1 LNHDA, CDR2 SQIVND (reference sequence). CDR3 amino acids: CASSIQGSEKLFF. The CDR3 DNA is TGTGCCAGTAGTATCCAGGGGAGTGAAAAACTGTTTTTT.

The J gene is TRBJ1-2, the V gene TRBV19; D is uncertain. The CDR3 totals 13 residues. Trimming shortened V by 3 bases and J by 5 bases, and 10 bases separated the two germline ends. Per germline, CDR1 LNHDA and CDR2 SQIVND (reference sequence). The DNA of the CDR3 is TGTGCCAGTAGTATGTCAAGTCCTTATGGCTACACCTTC. Its protein product is CASSMSSPYGYTF. Full variable domain (remainder filled in from reference TRBV19 and TRBJ1-2): DGGITQSPKYLFRKEGQNVTLSCEQNLNHDAMYWYRQDPGQGLRLIYYSQIVNDFQKGDIAEGYSVSREKKESFPLTVTSAQKNPTAFYLCASSMSSPYGYTFGSGTRLTVV.

The table lists this clone with a count of one. This chain connects TRBV7-9 to TRBJ1-6; D perhaps matches TRBD1 (6 bases). V lost 1 base and J lost 5, with 9 bases in between. Germline V lookup: CDR1 SEHNR, CDR2 FQNEAQ (reference sequence). The CDR3 length is 15 residues. The CDR3 region has the DNA TGTGCCAGCAGCTTAGGGACAGACCATAATTCACCCCTCCACTTT. Translating gives CASSLGTDHNSPLHF.

The chain recombines TRBV6-5 with TRBJ1-2; the D gene is possibly TRBD1 (6 bases). The germline V gene encodes CDR1 MNHEY and CDR2 SVGAGI. V dropped 2 bases and J dropped 8 bases, with 18 bases sitting between them. CDR3 length: 15 amino acids. CDR3 DNA: TGTGCCAGCAGTTACGGTGACAGGCCCCGAAGAGGCTACACCTTC. Translating it yields CASSYGDRPRRGYTF.

The gene calls are TRBV7-9 and TRBJ2-1; 10 positions agree with TRBD1. Germline CDR1 reads SEHNR; CDR2 reads FQNEAQ (reference sequence). Germline trimming cut 4 bases from V and 7 bases from J; bases unmatched to any gene: 4. This CDR3 is 14 amino acids long. In DNA, the CDR3 is TGTGCCAGCAGCTCGACAGGGGGCATAAATGAGCAGTTCTTC. It is translated as CASSSTGGINEQFF.

The chain joins TRBV4-2 to TRBJ2-1, with D possibly TRBD2 on 5 matching bases. Germline CDR1 reads LGHNA; CDR2 reads YNFKEQ. The V end lost 0 bases, the J end lost 6 bases, and 18 bases lay between the germline ends. The CDR3 extends over 17 amino acids. DNA for the CDR3: TGTGCCAGCAGCCAAGAAGGGCTAGTCTTCGGGGTCAATGAGCAGTTCTTC. Translating it yields CASSQEGLVFGVNEQFF.

CDR3 nucleotide sequence: TGTGCCAGCAGCTTAAGCGGGGTGAACACTGAAGCTTTCTTT. Encoded protein: CASSLSGVNTEAFF. The chain uses TRBV7-2 and TRBJ1-1; D unresolved. The CDR3 sequence is 14 residues long. The V gene lost 2 bases and the J gene lost 0 bases, with 7 bases spanning the gap. Germline loops: CDR1 SGHTA, CDR2 FQGNSA.